These 13 T cell receptor beta chains came from one sample sequenced in a study of blood T cell repertoires in COVID-19. Clones were read by immunoSEQ multiplex PCR, and TCRdb kept only the in-frame ones, dropping some. The table has some 190,000 clones, 82% seen once; the top ten hold 10%. The sequenced sample consisted of peripheral blood. These receptors came from a woman aged 80 or over with active or convalescent COVID-19.

The rearrangement uses TRBV9 and TRBJ2-1; the match to TRBD2 covers 10 bases. The CDR3 has 15 residues. J was trimmed by 4 bases and V by 4 bases; bases with no gene match: 5. CDR1 is SGDLS, CDR2 YYNGEE, per germline. The CDR3 coding sequence is TGTGCCAGCAGCTCCCATAGCGGGGGGTACAATGAGCAGTTCTTC. It yields the protein CASSSHSGGYNEQFF.

The chain uses TRBV20-1 and TRBJ1-2, with a weak D call TRBD1 (5 bases). The CDR3 is 13 amino acids. The V and J ends lost 3 bases and 4 bases respectively, with 12 bases between them. Germline CDR1 is DFQATT and CDR2 is SNEGSKA (reference sequence). The CDR3 loop reads CSASPGLAYGYTF. For the CDR3, the DNA is TGCAGTGCTAGTCCAGGGCTTGCCTATGGCTACACCTTC.

Concerning this clone itself: At the DNA level, this CDR3 is encoded by other sequences in the same sample as well. The chain recombines TRBV7-8 with TRBJ2-7; 7 nucleotides agree with TRBD1. Germline CDR1 reads SGHVS; CDR2 reads FQNEAQ. The CDR3 spans 13 residues. After removal of 5 bases from V and 3 bases from J, the junction contained 4 bases not matched to a gene. The CDR3 sequence: CASSLNRGYEQYF. The CDR3 DNA is TGTGCCAGCAGCCTGAACAGGGGCTACGAGCAGTACTTC.

The V gene is TRBV12-5, the J gene TRBJ2-7; 11 bases are a match to TRBD2. The germline V gene has CDR1 LGHNT and CDR2 FRNRAP. This CDR3 is 17 amino acids long. The V segment lost 5 bases and the J segment 3 bases; nucleotides outside the gene matches: 12. DNA for the CDR3: TGTGCTAGTGGTCCACAAACGGGACTAGCGGTTGTCTACGAGCAGTACTTC. Residues: CASGPQTGLAVVYEQYF.

J is TRBJ1-5 and V is TRBV6-6, with D unresolved. The CDR3 extends over 12 amino acids. Trimming took 6 bases from V and 4 from J, leaving 7 bases between them. Germline loops: CDR1 MNHNY, CDR2 SVGAGI (reference sequence). CDR3 sequence: CASSQLNQPQHF. The CDR3 nucleotides are TGTGCCAGCAGCCAACTTAATCAGCCCCAGCATTTT.

The chain recombines TRBV5-4 with TRBJ2-5; D uncertain. This CDR3 is 16 amino acids long. V was trimmed by 0 bases and J by 0 bases, leaving 12 bases between them. CDR1 SGHNT and CDR2 YYREEE come from the germline V gene (reference sequence). The CDR3 coding sequence is TGTGCCAGCAGCTTGGGCGGTAGCTTTTACCAAGAGACCCAGTACTTC. It encodes CASSLGGSFYQETQYF.

The rearrangement joins TRBV3-1 (or the pseudogene TRBV3-2) to TRBJ1-1, with TRBD1 matching over 7 bases. The germline gives CDR1 LGHDT, CDR2 YNNKEL (reference sequence). The V gene end was trimmed by 4 bases and the J gene end by 7 bases; junction bases not matched to a gene: 12. The CDR3 extends over 15 amino acids. CDR3 region: CASSLPTGVSGEAFF. In nucleotides, the CDR3 is TGTGCCAGCAGCCTTCCCACAGGGGTGAGTGGTGAAGCTTTCTTT.

This clone was counted once. J is TRBJ2-7 and V is TRBV5-1; possible D gene TRBD1, 5 bases. The CDR3 spans 12 residues. The germline gives CDR1 SGHRS, CDR2 YFSETQ. Deletions cut 4 bases from V and 9 bases from J, with 14 bases between. The CDR3 sequence: CASSPGNQGQYF. CDR3 coding DNA: TGCGCCAGCAGCCCAGGGAATCAAGGGCAGTACTTC.

The rearrangement uses TRBV19 and TRBJ1-1; D ambiguous. Germline V CDR1 and CDR2: LNHDA, SQIVND (reference sequence). The CDR3 runs to 14 residues. Trimming removed 7 bases at V and 6 bases at J, with 18 bases between. The CDR3 DNA follows: TGTGCCAGTAAAAGGGAGCATTGGGAAGCTGAAGCTTTCTTT. This translates into CASKREHWEAEAFF.

The J gene is TRBJ1-1, the V gene TRBV12-3 or TRBV12-4; 9 positions agree with TRBD1. The junction had 3 bases not matched to a gene; V was cut back by 4 bases and J by 6 bases. CDR3 length: 13 residues. The CDR3 sequence is CASSWGQGAEAFF. CDR3 nucleotides: TGTGCCAGCAGTTGGGGACAGGGCGCTGAAGCTTTCTTT.

This clone was counted only a few times. This chain connects TRBV15 to TRBJ2-7; a possible D gene is TRBD1 (5 bases). From germline, CDR1 is LNHNV and CDR2 YYDKDF (reference sequence). The CDR3 spans 15 residues. Trimming pared 3 bases from V and 4 bases from J, leaving 16 bases between. Written as DNA, the CDR3 is TGTGCCACCAGCAGCAGGGAAGGAATCGGGTACGAGCAGTACTTC. This sequence encodes CATSSREGIGYEQYF.

J is TRBJ1-4 and V is TRBV18; 10 bases fit TRBD1. V was pared by 4 bases and J by 8 bases, with 10 bases of the junction left unmatched. Germline V gene sequence: CDR1 KGHSH, CDR2 LQKENI. The CDR3 totals 16 residues. Written as DNA, the CDR3 is TGTGCCAGCTCACTCTCCTCGGGGACAGGGGACGAAAAACTGTTTTTT. Translation gives CASSLSSGTGDEKLFF.

The chain joins TRBV6-6 to TRBJ1-1; D uncertain. The CDR3 totals 14 residues. V was clipped by 1 base and J by 2 bases, with 8 bases between them. Germline CDR1 reads MNHNY; CDR2 reads SVGAGI (reference sequence). The CDR3 spells CASSYYSLNTEAFF. The CDR3 nucleotides are TGTGCCAGCAGTTACTACAGTCTAAACACTGAAGCTTTCTTT.